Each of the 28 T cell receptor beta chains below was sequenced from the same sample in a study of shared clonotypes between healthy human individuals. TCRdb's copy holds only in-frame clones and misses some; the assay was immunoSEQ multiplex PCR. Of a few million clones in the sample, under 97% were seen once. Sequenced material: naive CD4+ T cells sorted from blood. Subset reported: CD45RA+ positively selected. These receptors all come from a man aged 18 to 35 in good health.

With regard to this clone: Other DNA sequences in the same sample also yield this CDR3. In nucleotides, the CDR3 is TGCGCCAGCAGCTTGGGAGGCCCCTACGAGCAGTACTTC. It is translated as CASSLGGPYEQYF. The chain joins TRBV5-1 to TRBJ2-7; D gene uncertain. CDR3 length: 13 amino acids. The germline gives CDR1 SGHRS, CDR2 YFSETQ. Trimming removed 0 bases from V and 2 bases from J, with 6 bases in between.

CDR3 nucleotides: TGTGCTAGTGGTTTGGAGGGAAAGAACACCGGGGAGCTGTTTTTT. Protein sequence: CASGLEGKNTGELFF. This chain joins TRBV12-5 and TRBJ2-2; D not resolved. Trimming left V 1 base short and J 1 base short, with 7 bases between. CDR1 LGHNT and CDR2 FRNRAP come from the germline V gene. The CDR3 sequence is 15 residues long. The whole variable domain, filled in from reference TRBV12-5 and TRBJ2-2, reads DARVTQTPRHKVTEMGQEVTMRCQPILGHNTVFWYRQTMMQGLELLAYFRNRAPLDDSGMPKDRFSAEMPDATLATLKIQPSEPRDSAVYFCASGLEGKNTGELFFGEGSRLTVL.

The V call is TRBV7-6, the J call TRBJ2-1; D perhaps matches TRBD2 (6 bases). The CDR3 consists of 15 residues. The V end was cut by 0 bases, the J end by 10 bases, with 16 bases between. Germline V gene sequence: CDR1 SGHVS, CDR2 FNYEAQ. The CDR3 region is CASSLAGTAKIEQFF. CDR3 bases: TGTGCCAGCAGCTTAGCTGGGACTGCCAAAATAGAGCAGTTCTTC.

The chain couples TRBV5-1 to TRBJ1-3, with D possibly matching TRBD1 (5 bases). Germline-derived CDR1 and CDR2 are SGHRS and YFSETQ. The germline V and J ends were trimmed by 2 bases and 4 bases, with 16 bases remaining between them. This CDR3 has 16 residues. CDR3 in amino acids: CASSFGSGGRGNTIYF. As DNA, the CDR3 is TGCGCCAGCAGCTTCGGCAGCGGGGGTCGAGGAAACACCATATATTTT.

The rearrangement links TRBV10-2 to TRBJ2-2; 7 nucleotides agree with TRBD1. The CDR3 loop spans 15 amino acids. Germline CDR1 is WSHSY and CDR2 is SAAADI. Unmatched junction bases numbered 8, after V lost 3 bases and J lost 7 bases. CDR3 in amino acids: CASSEQGGVGGELFF. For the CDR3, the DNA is TGCGCCAGCAGTGAACAAGGGGGCGTGGGCGGGGAGCTGTTTTTT.

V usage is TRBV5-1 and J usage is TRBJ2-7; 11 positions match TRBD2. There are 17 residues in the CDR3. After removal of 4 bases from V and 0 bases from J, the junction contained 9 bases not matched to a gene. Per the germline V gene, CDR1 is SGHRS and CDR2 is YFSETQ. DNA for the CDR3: TGCGCCAGCAGCAAGGGGGCTAGCGGGAGGTCCTCCTACGAGCAGTACTTC. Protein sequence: CASSKGASGRSSYEQYF.

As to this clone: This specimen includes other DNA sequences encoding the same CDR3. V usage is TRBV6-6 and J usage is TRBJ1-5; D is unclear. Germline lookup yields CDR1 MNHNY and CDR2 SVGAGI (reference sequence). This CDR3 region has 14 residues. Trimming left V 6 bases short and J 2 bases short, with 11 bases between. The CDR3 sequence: CASSYESGNQPQHF. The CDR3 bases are TGTGCCAGCAGCTACGAGTCTGGCAATCAGCCCCAGCATTTT.

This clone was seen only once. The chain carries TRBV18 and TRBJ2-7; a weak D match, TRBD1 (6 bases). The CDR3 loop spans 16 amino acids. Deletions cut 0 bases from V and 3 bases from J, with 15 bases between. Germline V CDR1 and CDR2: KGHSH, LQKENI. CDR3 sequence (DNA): TGTGCCAGCTCACCACCGGGGGCCCAGGGGCTCTACGAGCAGTACTTC. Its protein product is CASSPPGAQGLYEQYF. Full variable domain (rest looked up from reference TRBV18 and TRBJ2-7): NAGVMQNPRHLVRRRGQEARLRCSPMKGHSHVYWYRQLPEEGLKFMVYLQKENIIDESGMPKERFSAEFPKEGPSILRIQQVVRGDSAAYFCASSPPGAQGLYEQYFGPGTRLTVT.

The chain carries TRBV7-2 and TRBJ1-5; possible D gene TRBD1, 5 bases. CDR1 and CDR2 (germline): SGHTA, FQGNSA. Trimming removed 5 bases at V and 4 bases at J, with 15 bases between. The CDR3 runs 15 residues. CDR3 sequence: CASSAQGGANQPQHF. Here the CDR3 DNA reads TGTGCCAGCAGCGCGCAGGGTGGCGCAAATCAGCCCCAGCATTTT.

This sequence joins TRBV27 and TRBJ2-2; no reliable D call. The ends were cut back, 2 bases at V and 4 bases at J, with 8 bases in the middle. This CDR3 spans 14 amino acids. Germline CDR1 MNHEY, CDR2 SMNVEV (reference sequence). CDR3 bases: TGTGCCAGCAGTTTACAGGTTGGCACCGGGGAGCTGTTTTTT. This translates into CASSLQVGTGELFF.

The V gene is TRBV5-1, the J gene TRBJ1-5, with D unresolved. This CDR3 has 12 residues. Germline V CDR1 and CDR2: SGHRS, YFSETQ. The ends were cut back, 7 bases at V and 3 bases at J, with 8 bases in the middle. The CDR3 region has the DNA TGCGCCAGCGCAACGGACAATCAGCCCCAGCATTTT. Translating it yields CASATDNQPQHF. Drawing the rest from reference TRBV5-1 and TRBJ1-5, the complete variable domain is KAGVTQTPRYLIKTRGQQVTLSCSPISGHRSVSWYQQTPGQGLQFLFEYFSETQRNKGNFPGRFSGRQFSNSRSEMNVSTLELGDSALYLCASATDNQPQHFGDGTRLSIL.

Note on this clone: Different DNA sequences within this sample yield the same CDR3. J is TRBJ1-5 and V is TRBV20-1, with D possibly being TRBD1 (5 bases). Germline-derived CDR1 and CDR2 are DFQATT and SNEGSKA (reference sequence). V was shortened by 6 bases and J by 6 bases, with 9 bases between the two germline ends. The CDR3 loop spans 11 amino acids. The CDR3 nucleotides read TGCAGTGCAGGGGTAGGTCAGCCCCAGCATTTT. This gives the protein CSAGVGQPQHF.

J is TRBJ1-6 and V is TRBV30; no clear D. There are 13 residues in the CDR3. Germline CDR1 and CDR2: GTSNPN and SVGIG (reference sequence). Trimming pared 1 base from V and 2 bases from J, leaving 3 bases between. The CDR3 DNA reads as TGTGCCTGGAGTGGGACCTATAATTCACCCCTCCACTTT. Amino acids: CAWSGTYNSPLHF.

CDR3 nucleotides: TGTGCCAGCAGTTTACAGGGCTATCCCTGGGAGCAGTACTTC. Its protein product is CASSLQGYPWEQYF. V and J are TRBV27 and TRBJ2-5; D is possibly TRBD1 or TRBD2 (5 bases each). The ends were cut back, 2 bases at V and 11 bases at J, with 18 bases in the middle. CDR1 and CDR2 from the germline V gene are MNHEY and SMNVEV (reference sequence). The CDR3 sequence is 14 residues long.

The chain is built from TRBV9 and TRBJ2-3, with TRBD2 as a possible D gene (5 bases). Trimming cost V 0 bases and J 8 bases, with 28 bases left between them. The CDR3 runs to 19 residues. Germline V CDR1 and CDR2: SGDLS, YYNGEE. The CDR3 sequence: CASSVGGLSGSVPRSTQYF. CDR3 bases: TGTGCCAGCAGCGTAGGGGGTCTTTCGGGGAGCGTCCCTCGCAGTACGCAGTATTTT. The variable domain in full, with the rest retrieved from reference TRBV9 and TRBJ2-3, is DSGVTQTPKHLITATGQRVTLRCSPRSGDLSVYWYQQSLDQGLQFLIQYYNGEERAKGNILERFSAQQFPDLHSELNLSSLELGDSALYFCASSVGGLSGSVPRSTQYFGPGTRLTVL.

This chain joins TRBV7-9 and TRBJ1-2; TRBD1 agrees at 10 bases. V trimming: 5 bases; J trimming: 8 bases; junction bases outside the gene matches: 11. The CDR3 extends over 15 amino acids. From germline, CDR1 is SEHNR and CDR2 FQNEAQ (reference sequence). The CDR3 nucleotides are TGTGCCAGCAGCCTCCCGGGACAGGGGAAGGGAGGCTACACCTTC. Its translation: CASSLPGQGKGGYTF.

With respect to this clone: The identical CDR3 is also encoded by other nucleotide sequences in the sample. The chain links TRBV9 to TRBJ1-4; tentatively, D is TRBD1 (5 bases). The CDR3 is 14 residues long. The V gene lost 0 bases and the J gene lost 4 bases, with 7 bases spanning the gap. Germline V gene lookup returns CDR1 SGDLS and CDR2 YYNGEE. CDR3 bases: TGTGCCAGCAGCGTAGGGGGGATTAATGAAAAACTGTTTTTT. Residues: CASSVGGINEKLFF.

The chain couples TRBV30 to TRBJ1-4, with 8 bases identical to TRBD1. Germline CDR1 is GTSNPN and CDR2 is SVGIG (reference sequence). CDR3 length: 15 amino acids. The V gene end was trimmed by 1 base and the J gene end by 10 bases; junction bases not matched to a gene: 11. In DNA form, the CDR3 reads TGTGCCTGGAGTGGAGCGTCAGGGGGCGCGGGAAAACTGTTTTTT. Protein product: CAWSGASGGAGKLFF. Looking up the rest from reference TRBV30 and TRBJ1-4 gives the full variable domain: SQTIHQWPATLVQPVGSPLSLECTVEGTSNPNLYWYRQAAGRGLQLLFYSVGIGQISSEVPQNLSASRPQDRQFILSSKKLLLSDSGFYLCAWSGASGGAGKLFFGSGTQLSVL.

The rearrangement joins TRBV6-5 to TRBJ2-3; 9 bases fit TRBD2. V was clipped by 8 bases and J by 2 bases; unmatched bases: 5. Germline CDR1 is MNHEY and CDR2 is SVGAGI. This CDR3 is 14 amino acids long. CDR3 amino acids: CASSGGRDTDTQYF. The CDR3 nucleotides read TGTGCCAGCTCCGGCGGGAGGGACACAGATACGCAGTATTTT.

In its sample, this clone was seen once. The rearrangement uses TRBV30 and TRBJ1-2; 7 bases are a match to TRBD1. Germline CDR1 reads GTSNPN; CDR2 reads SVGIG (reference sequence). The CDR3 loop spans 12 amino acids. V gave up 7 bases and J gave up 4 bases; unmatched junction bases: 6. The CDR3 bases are TGTGCCTATCCGACAGGGATCTATGGCTACACCTTC. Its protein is CAYPTGIYGYTF.

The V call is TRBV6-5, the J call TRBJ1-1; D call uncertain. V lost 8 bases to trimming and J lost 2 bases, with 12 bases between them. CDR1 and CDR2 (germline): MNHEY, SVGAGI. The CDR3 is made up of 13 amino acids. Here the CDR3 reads CASSAILNTEAFF. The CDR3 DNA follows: TGTGCCAGCTCAGCCATCCTCAACACTGAAGCTTTCTTT.

The CDR3 reads CASSYSSGSSTDTQYF. DNA of the CDR3: TGTGCCAGCAGCTACTCTAGCGGGAGCAGCACAGATACGCAGTATTTT. The chain uses TRBV7-2 and TRBJ2-3, with 10 bases that match TRBD2. V was pared by 4 bases and J by 0 bases, with 4 bases of the junction left unmatched. The CDR3 consists of 16 residues. CDR1 is SGHTA, CDR2 FQGNSA, per germline.

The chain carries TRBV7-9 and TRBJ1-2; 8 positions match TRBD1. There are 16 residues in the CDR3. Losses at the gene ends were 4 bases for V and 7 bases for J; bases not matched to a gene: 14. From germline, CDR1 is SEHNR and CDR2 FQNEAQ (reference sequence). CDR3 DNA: TGTGCCAGCAGCTACGGTCTGAGTACAGGGGGAGGTGGCTACACCTTC. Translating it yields CASSYGLSTGGGGYTF.

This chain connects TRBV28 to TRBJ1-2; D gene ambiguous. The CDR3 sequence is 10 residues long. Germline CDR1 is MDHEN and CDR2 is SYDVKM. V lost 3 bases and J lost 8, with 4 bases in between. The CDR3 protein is CASSFRGYTF. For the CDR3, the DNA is TGTGCCAGCAGTTTTCGGGGCTACACCTTC.

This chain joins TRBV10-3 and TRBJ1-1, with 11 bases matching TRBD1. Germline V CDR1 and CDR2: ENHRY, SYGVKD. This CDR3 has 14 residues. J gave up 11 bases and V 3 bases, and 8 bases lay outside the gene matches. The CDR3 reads CAISDGQGAEYAFF. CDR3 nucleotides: TGTGCCATCAGTGATGGACAGGGGGCTGAGTATGCTTTCTTT.

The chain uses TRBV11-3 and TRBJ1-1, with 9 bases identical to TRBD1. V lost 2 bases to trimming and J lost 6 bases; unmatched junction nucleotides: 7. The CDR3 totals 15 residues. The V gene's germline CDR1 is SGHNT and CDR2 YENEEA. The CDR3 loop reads CASSLTGQGAAEAFF. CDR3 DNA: TGTGCCAGCAGCTTAACGGGACAGGGCGCGGCTGAAGCTTTCTTT. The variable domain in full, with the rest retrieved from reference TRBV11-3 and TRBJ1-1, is EAGVVQSPRYKIIEKKQPVAFWCNPISGHNTLYWYLQNLGQGPELLIRYENEEAVDDSQLPKDRFSAERLKGVDSTLKIQPAELGDSAVYLCASSLTGQGAAEAFFGQGTRLTVV.

The CDR3 bases are TGTGCCAGCAGCAGGACAGGCCAAGAGACCCAGTACTTC. Amino acid sequence: CASSRTGQETQYF. This rearrangement joins TRBV9 to TRBJ2-5, with 7 positions matching TRBD1. This CDR3 comprises 13 residues. Losses at the gene ends were 4 bases for V and 1 base for J; bases not matched to a gene: 1. Germline V CDR1 and CDR2: SGDLS, YYNGEE. Combining the CDR3 with reference TRBV9 and TRBJ2-5 gives the whole variable domain DSGVTQTPKHLITATGQRVTLRCSPRSGDLSVYWYQQSLDQGLQFLIQYYNGEERAKGNILERFSAQQFPDLHSELNLSSLELGDSALYFCASSRTGQETQYFGPGTRLLVL.

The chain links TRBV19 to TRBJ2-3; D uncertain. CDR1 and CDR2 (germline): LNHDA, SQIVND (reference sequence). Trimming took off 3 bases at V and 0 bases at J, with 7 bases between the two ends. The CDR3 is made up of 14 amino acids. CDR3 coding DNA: TGTGCCAGTAGTATTGAGTCGAGCACAGATACGCAGTATTTT. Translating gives CASSIESSTDTQYF.